Here is one T cell receptor (beta chain) with its context. The data derive from a study of T-cell reconstitution after alpha-beta-depleted transplantation in children. The CDR3 runs to 14 residues. V was trimmed by 2 bases and J by 0 bases, leaving 5 bases between them. CDR1 SGHVS and CDR2 FNYEAQ come from the germline V gene. The authors prepared the TCRbeta library with unique molecular identifiers. From the PCR reads, TCRdb called clonotypes with MiXCR, one entry per CDR3 protein. The sample has about 230,000 distinct CDR3 sequences, more than 10% seen once. J is TRBJ1-3 and V is TRBV7-6; D ambiguous. The clonotype originates from a human donor who donated a stem cell graft to a child with acute lymphoblastic leukemia. Sequenced material: PBMCs from the stem cell graft donor, taken from the stem cell graft. CDR3 region: CASSLTSSGNTIYF. CDR3 DNA sequence: TGTGCCAGCAGCTTAACCAGCTCTGGAAACACCATATATTTT.